The rows below give T cell receptor beta chains drawn from one sample of a study of monozygotic twins with cystic fibrosis. Assay: immunoSEQ multiplex PCR; the TCRdb copy retains only in-frame clones and omits some. Of about 14,000 clones listed, about 93% are singletons. Sequencing was performed on blood. The receptors originated from a girl aged 2 to 9 with cystic fibrosis. CDR3s include the opening cysteine and the closing phenylalanine or tryptophan. A D gene is named only where the DNA matches it firmly. Not every row has a clone size; where given, it reads once, few, many or a size class.

V: TRBV7-2
D: TRBD1
J: TRBJ1-4
length: 15
size: -
CDR3: CASSPQTGEGEKLFF
DNA: TGTGCCAGCAGCCCACAGACAGGGGAGGGTGAAAAACTGTTTTTT

V: TRBV4-1
D: -
J: TRBJ2-7
length: 14
size: -
CDR3: CASSLRAATYEQYF
DNA: TGCGCCAGCAGCCTCCGGGCAGCGACCTACGAGCAGTACTTC

V: TRBV5-5
D: -
J: TRBJ1-5
length: 18
size: -
CDR3: CASSFLPTDSYSNQPQHF
DNA: TGTGCCAGCAGTTTCCTCCCCACCGACAGTTATAGCAATCAGCCCCAGCATTTT

V: TRBV14
D: -
J: TRBJ1-2
length: 13
size: -
CDR3: CASSPGLQYGYTF
DNA: TGTGCCAGCAGCCCGGGACTTCAATATGGCTACACCTTC

V: TRBV28
D: -
J: TRBJ2-7
length: 13
size: -
CDR3: CASSLEVFGEQYF
DNA: TGTGCCAGCAGCCTGGAGGTTTTTGGCGAGCAGTACTTC

V: TRBV7-2
D: -
J: TRBJ1-5
length: 14
size: -
CDR3: CASSLGRNHQPQHF
DNA: TGTGCCAGCAGCCTGGGGCGGAACCATCAGCCCCAGCATTTT

V: TRBV4-3
D: TRBD2
J: TRBJ2-5
length: 18
size: -
CDR3: CASSQDLTSGRGLETQYF
DNA: TGCGCCAGCAGCCAAGATTTAACTAGCGGGAGGGGATTAGAGACCCAGTACTTC

V: TRBV30
D: TRBD1
J: TRBJ2-7
length: 13
size: -
CDR3: CAWSGDRDYEQYF
DNA: TGTGCCTGGAGCGGAGACAGGGATTACGAGCAGTACTTC

V: TRBV18
D: -
J: TRBJ2-3
length: 19
size: -
CDR3: CASSPDRPLALTSADTQYF
DNA: TGTGCCAGCTCACCGGACAGACCACTCGCTCTAACTAGCGCAGATACGCAGTATTTT

V: TRBV5-4
D: -
J: TRBJ2-7
length: 15
size: once
CDR3: CASSLSGLSSYEQYF
DNA: TGTGCCAGCAGCTTAAGCGGGTTAAGCTCCTACGAGCAGTACTTC

V: TRBV29-1
D: -
J: TRBJ1-2
length: 9
size: -
CDR3: CSGGTPTTF
DNA: TGCAGCGGGGGGACGCCCACAACCTTC

V: TRBV27
D: TRBD1
J: TRBJ1-2
length: 14
size: -
CDR3: CASRRITGVDGYTF
DNA: TGTGCCAGCCGCCGAATTACAGGGGTAGATGGCTACACCTTC

V: TRBV30
D: -
J: TRBJ2-7
length: 15
size: -
CDR3: CAWSEGVSPTYEQYF
DNA: TGTGCCTGGAGTGAGGGGGTCTCCCCTACCTACGAGCAGTACTTC

V: TRBV18
D: -
J: TRBJ2-1
length: 13
size: -
CDR3: CASSPSQGNEQFF
DNA: TGTGCCAGCTCACCGTCCCAGGGCAATGAGCAGTTCTTC

V: TRBV9
D: TRBD1
J: TRBJ2-5
length: 17
size: -
CDR3: CASSVGRGDRGYGTQYF
DNA: TGTGCCAGCAGCGTAGGCCGGGGGGACAGGGGCTATGGGACCCAGTACTTC

V: TRBV29-1
D: TRBD2
J: TRBJ2-1
length: 18
size: -
CDR3: CSVERASGRASSYNEQFF
DNA: TGCAGCGTTGAGCGGGCTAGCGGGAGGGCCTCTTCCTACAATGAGCAGTTCTTC

V: TRBV5-8
D: TRBD1
J: TRBJ1-4
length: 19
size: -
CDR3: CASSLLWGDSFGENEKLFF
DNA: TGTGCCAGCAGCCTACTTTGGGGGGACAGTTTCGGGGAAAATGAAAAACTGTTTTTT

V: TRBV6-6
D: -
J: TRBJ1-4
length: 13
size: -
CDR3: CASSYDLNRDLFF
DNA: TGTGCCAGCAGTTATGACTTAAACCGGGACCTGTTTTTT

V: TRBV6-5
D: -
J: TRBJ1-5
length: 14
size: -
CDR3: CASRKTGRNQPQHF
DNA: TGTGCCAGCAGGAAAACAGGGCGCAATCAGCCCCAGCATTTT

V: TRBV4-3
D: -
J: TRBJ2-1
length: 16
size: -
CDR3: CASSQDLWATNNEQFF
DNA: TGCGCCAGCAGCCAAGATCTATGGGCTACCAACAATGAGCAGTTCTTC

V: TRBV7-9
D: -
J: TRBJ2-5
length: 19
size: -
CDR3: CASSSLALPLAPRGETQYF
DNA: TGTGCCAGCAGCTCGCTAGCACTACCACTAGCCCCGAGGGGAGAGACCCAGTACTTC

V: TRBV27
D: -
J: TRBJ2-7
length: 17
size: -
CDR3: CASSFLTGTLGPYEQYF
DNA: TGTGCCAGCAGTTTTCTCACCGGGACCCTAGGCCCCTACGAGCAGTACTTC

V: TRBV18
D: -
J: TRBJ2-2
length: 14
size: -
CDR3: CASSQLIGTGELFF
DNA: TGTGCCAGCTCTCAGCTCATTGGCACCGGGGAGCTGTTTTTT

V: TRBV2
D: TRBD1
J: TRBJ2-7
length: 13
size: -
CDR3: CASSSDRAGEQYF
DNA: TGTGCCAGCAGTTCCGACAGGGCAGGAGAGCAGTACTTC

V: TRBV28
D: -
J: TRBJ1-2
length: 13
size: few
CDR3: CASSLYQQPGYTF
DNA: TGTGCCAGCAGTTTATACCAACAACCCGGCTACACCTTC

V: TRBV6-6
D: -
J: TRBJ2-3
length: 11
size: -
CDR3: CASSAGTTQYF
DNA: TGTGCCAGCAGCGCCGGGACTACGCAGTATTTT

V: TRBV4-1
D: -
J: TRBJ2-4
length: 15
size: -
CDR3: CASSQDYGTAGIQYF
DNA: TGCGCCAGCAGCCAAGATTACGGGACTGCAGGCATTCAGTACTTC

V: TRBV28
D: TRBD1
J: TRBJ2-7
length: 13
size: -
CDR3: CASSKNPGGEQYF
DNA: TGTGCCAGCAGTAAAAACCCAGGGGGCGAGCAGTACTTC

V: TRBV7-2
D: -
J: TRBJ2-1
length: 14
size: -
CDR3: CASSSGVRYNEQFF
DNA: TGTGCCAGCAGCTCAGGGGTTCGTTACAATGAGCAGTTCTTC

V: TRBV20-1
D: -
J: TRBJ2-3
length: 11
size: -
CDR3: CSASPGDTQYF
DNA: TGCAGTGCTAGTCCAGGGGATACGCAGTATTTT

V: TRBV4-2
D: TRBD1
J: TRBJ1-5
length: 21
size: -
CDR3: CASSQVGTGTGGSYSNQPQHF
DNA: TGTGCCAGCAGCCAAGTGGGGACCGGGACAGGGGGCTCCTATAGCAATCAGCCCCAGCATTTT

V: TRBV19
D: -
J: TRBJ1-2
length: 14
size: -
CDR3: CASTPRGRNYGYTF
DNA: TGTGCCAGTACCCCCCGCGGGAGGAACTATGGCTACACCTTC

V: TRBV27
D: -
J: TRBJ1-1
length: 13
size: -
CDR3: CASSSRIWTEAFF
DNA: TGTGCCAGCAGTTCCCGCATATGGACTGAAGCTTTCTTT

V: TRBV11-2
D: TRBD2
J: TRBJ2-7
length: 15
size: -
CDR3: CASSLVSGGLYEQYF
DNA: TGTGCCAGCAGCTTAGTCAGCGGGGGTCTCTACGAGCAGTACTTC

V: TRBV5-4
D: TRBD2
J: TRBJ2-5
length: 14
size: -
CDR3: CASSATSSGETQYF
DNA: TGTGCCAGCAGCGCAACATCTAGCGGGGAGACCCAGTACTTC

V: TRBV6-1
D: -
J: TRBJ2-7
length: 12
size: -
CDR3: CASRGDSYEQYF
DNA: TGTGCCAGCAGAGGAGATTCCTACGAGCAGTACTTC

V: TRBV2
D: -
J: TRBJ1-5
length: 14
size: -
CDR3: CASSSRGQGQPQHF
DNA: TGTGCCAGCAGTAGCAGAGGGCAGGGACAGCCCCAGCATTTT

V: TRBV7-2
D: -
J: TRBJ2-1
length: 13
size: -
CDR3: CASSYTPGNEQFF
DNA: TGTGCCAGCAGTTACACGCCGGGGAATGAGCAGTTCTTC

V: TRBV6-6
D: -
J: TRBJ1-1
length: 13
size: -
CDR3: CASSPQTNTEAFF
DNA: TGTGCCAGCAGTCCACAGACGAACACTGAAGCTTTCTTT

V: TRBV7-9
D: TRBD1
J: TRBJ2-7
length: 15
size: -
CDR3: CASSSGDRGSYEQYF
DNA: TGTGCCAGCAGCTCAGGGGACAGGGGCTCCTACGAGCAGTACTTC

V: TRBV9
D: -
J: TRBJ1-3
length: 14
size: -
CDR3: CASSEPPSGNTIYF
DNA: TGTGCCAGCAGCGAACCCCCCTCTGGAAACACCATATATTTT

V: TRBV19
D: TRBD2
J: TRBJ2-3
length: 17
size: -
CDR3: CASSTRLAGGGTDTQYF
DNA: TGTGCCAGTAGTACCCGACTAGCGGGAGGGGGAACAGATACGCAGTATTTT